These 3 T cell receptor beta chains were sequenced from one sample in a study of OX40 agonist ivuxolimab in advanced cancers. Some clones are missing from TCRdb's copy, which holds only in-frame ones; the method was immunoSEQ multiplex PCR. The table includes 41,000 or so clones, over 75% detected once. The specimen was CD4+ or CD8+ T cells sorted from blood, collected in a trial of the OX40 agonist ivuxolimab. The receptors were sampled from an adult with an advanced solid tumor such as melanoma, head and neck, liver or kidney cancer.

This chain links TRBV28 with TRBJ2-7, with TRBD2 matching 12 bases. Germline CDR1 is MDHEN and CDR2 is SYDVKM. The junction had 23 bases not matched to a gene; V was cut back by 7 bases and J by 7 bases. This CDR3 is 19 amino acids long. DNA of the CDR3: TGTGCCAGCATCCCAAGAGGGGGGGGAGTGACTAGCGGGAGCGTGGAGCAGTACTTC. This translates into CASIPRGGGVTSGSVEQYF.

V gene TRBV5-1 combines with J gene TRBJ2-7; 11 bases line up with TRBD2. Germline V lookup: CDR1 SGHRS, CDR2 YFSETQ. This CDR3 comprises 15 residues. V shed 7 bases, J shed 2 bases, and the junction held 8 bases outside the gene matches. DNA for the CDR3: TGCGCCAGCGGCGCCTCGGGACTAGCGGCCTACGAGCAGTACTTC. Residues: CASGASGLAAYEQYF.

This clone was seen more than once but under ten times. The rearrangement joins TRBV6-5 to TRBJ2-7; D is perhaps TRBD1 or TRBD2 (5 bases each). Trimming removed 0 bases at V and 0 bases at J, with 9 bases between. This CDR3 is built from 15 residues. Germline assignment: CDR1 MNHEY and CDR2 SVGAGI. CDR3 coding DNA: TGTGCCAGCAGTTACTCGAGGGGCTCCTCCTACGAGCAGTACTTC. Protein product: CASSYSRGSSYEQYF.